This TCR beta chain was recovered during a study of shared clonotypes between healthy human individuals. This clone was seen at least ten times. CDR3 length: 13 amino acids. From germline, CDR1 is SQVTM and CDR2 ANQGSEA. Trimming took 6 bases from V and 2 from J; bases not matched to a gene: 3. Using immunoSEQ multiplex PCR, the repertoire was profiled, and TCRdb retains in-frame clones only, with some absent. The sample consists of 450,000 or so clones, 75% to 80% of them appearing once. The sequenced sample consisted of PBMCs. The chain combines TRBV29-1 with TRBJ1-4; 7 bases are a match to TRBD1. The clonotype comes from a middle-aged woman in good health. Some clones in this sample may be carry-over from other donors' samples. CDR3 nucleotide sequence: TGCAGCGTCACAGGGGTTACTAATGAAAAACTGTTTTTT. As protein: CSVTGVTNEKLFF.